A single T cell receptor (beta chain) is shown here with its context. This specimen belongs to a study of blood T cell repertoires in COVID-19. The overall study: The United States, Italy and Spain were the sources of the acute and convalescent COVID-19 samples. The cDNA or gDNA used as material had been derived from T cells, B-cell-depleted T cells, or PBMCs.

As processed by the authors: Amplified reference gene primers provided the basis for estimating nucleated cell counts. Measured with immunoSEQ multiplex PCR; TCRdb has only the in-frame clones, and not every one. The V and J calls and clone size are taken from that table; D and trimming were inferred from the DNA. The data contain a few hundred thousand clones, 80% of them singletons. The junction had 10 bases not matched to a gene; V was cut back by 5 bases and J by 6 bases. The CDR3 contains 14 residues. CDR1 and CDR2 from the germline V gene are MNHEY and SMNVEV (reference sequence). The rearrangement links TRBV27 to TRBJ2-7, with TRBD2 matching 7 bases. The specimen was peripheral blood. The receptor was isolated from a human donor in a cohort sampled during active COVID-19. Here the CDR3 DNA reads TGTGCCAGCAGTGGCCGGGACTACCTGAGCGAGCAGTACTTC. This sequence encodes CASSGRDYLSEQYF.